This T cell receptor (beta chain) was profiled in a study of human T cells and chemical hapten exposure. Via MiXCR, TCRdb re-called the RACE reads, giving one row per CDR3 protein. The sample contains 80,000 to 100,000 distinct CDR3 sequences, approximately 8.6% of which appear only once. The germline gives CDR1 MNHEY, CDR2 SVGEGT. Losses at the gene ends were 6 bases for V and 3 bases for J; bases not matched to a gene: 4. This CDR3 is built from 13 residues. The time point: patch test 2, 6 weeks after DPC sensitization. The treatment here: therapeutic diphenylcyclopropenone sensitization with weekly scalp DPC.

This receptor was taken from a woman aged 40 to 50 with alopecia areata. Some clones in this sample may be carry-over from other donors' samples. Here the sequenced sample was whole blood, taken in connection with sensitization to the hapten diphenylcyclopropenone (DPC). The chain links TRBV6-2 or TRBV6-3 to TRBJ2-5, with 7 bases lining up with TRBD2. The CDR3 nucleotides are TGTGCCAGCAGGGAGGGAGGGGAAGAGACCCAGTACTTC. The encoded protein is CASREGGEETQYF.